Reported below is one T cell receptor (beta chain). This clonotype was seen more than once but under ten times. The antigen this receptor binds is unknown. Base quality data are lacking; no much larger clone is found one base away. The library relied on 5' RACE. TCRdb shows the sequencer as Illumina HiSeq 2000. Template switching added a universal primer binding site, and the final cDNA carried a unique molecular identifier that allowed TCR cDNA molecules to be counted accurately. Specific primers in the conserved constant-segment region were used to synthesize first-strand cDNA for TCR alpha and beta chains. To control for contamination, each cDNA library was double barcoded with a SMART-Mk sample barcode plus Illumina barcodes. TruSeq adapter sequences along with Illumina sample barcodes were introduced in two successive PCR steps. Sequencing of the TCR alpha and beta cDNA libraries was done on the Illumina HiSeq platform using custom primers. In the paper's pipeline: Raw reads were processed with MiGEC to extract unique molecular identifiers, and MiXCR was used to determine CDR3 positions. For each individual, recombination models were inferred using an EM algorithm with the repgenHMM and IGoR tools. The tcR package in R was used for shared clonotype analysis, with sharing normalized by the product of cloneset sizes. To study raw recombination free of thymic and clonal selection effects, out-of-frame nonproductive sequences were analyzed. Using fastp trimming at Q25 and MiXCR clonotype assembly, TCRdb reanalyzed the public sequencing data and kept in-frame beta chains. Rows merge per CDR3 protein into single entries with the most common DNA and genes. The V and J calls were not made by the authors but by TCRdb's processing. In this sample the table shows hundreds of thousands of distinct CDR3 sequences, 10% to 15% of which occur a single time. The top ten hold around 7.2% of the sample.

All donors were healthy Caucasians. Three pairs of female monozygotic twins, all aged roughly 18 to 29 years, were included in the twin cohort. Positive isolation kits from Invitrogen were used to isolate the CD4+ and CD8+ T cell populations. From a lookup of the germline V gene, CDR1 and CDR2 are SGHVS and FNYEAQ. Its CDR3 holds 12 amino acids, cysteine through phenylalanine. The DNA shown is the 36-base CDR3, in frame from base 1. The junction shows trimming of 5 bases on V and 0 bases on J, plus 4 bases between the germline ends. This sample is drawn from a study of identical twins (dated by TCRdb to about 2016). For context, the study as a whole: TCR alpha and beta repertoires from monozygotic twins, unrelated adults of various ages and cord blood were deep-sequenced to test whether fetal clonotypes persist. Replicate twin experiments were performed at different times using different library preparation protocols to rule out contamination.

Here is what the overall study found, with its caveats: Zero-insertion analyses could be partly confounded by invariant T cells such as MAIT and iNKT, although diverse VJ usage argued against such confounding for most clonotypes. The excess sharing between twins in beta out-of-frame sequences was weaker because fewer shared sequences reduced the signal-to-noise ratio. Abundant cord blood beta clonotypes had fewer insertions, young adult naive repertoires showed a similar but weaker trend, and memory repertoires showed no such trend. Because the same donors could not be followed over many years, the conclusions relied on cross-sectional statistical analysis. Recombination models systematically underestimated out-of-frame TCR alpha sharing in monozygotic twins but agreed with sharing between unrelated individuals. Compared with coincidental sharing between unrelated individuals, out-of-frame TCR alpha sequences shared between twins showed an excess of sequences with low generation probability.

The data were also submitted as part of a second study, on yellow fever vaccine responses in identical twins. The second paper states: According to the authors, the vaccine-induced T cell response in identical twins seemed to be partly convergent and partly specific to each individual. Focusing on identical twins, the study followed the T cell clones that responded to the vaccine, and did so with precision.

The sample consisted of CD8+ T cells sorted from blood. The origin of this receptor is a woman aged 18-35 years in good health. The chain joins TRBV7-6 to TRBJ1-1; a confident D gene designation cannot be given. The DNA sequence is as follows: TGTGCCAGCAGCCAGATGAACACTGAAGCTTTCTTT. The resulting protein is CASSQMNTEAFF.